Given below is one TCR beta chain in context. Its antigen is still unknown. No qualities accompany the bases; no much larger clone lies one base away. Its CDR3 holds 14 amino acids, cysteine through phenylalanine. The retained sequence is limited to the CDR3, 42 bases, with the frame set at the first base. CDR1 and CDR2 (SGHNT, YENEEA) derive from the germline V gene. Trimming removed 5 bases from V and 1 base from J, leaving 9 bases between the germline ends. Rearranged TRB sequences spanning V, D and J segments were amplified by multiplex touch-down PCR using a mixed TRB-A/B primer pool. Illumina adapters and sample indices were attached to the amplicons in two consecutive PCR reactions using Phusion HS II polymerase. Amplicons were gel-purified using the NucleoSpin Gel and PCR Clean-up kit and were subsequently checked with Qubit and an Agilent 2100 Bioanalyzer. Sequencing of the libraries was done on an Illumina MiSeq with paired-end, single-indexed 600-cycle runs. The study's processing was this. TRB sequences were processed with MiXCR versions 2.12 and 3.0.5. Each unique CDR3 nucleotide sequence counted as one clone, and only productive sequences with at least two reads were retained. Shannon diversity, evenness, clonality (one minus evenness), and alpha-parameterized diversity profiles from alpha 0 to 5 were included as repertoire metrics. The IGoR algorithm was used to calculate generation probabilities for clones in the paired samples taken before and after chemotherapy. The raw public data were reprocessed by TCRdb itself: fastp quality trimming at Q25, MiXCR clonotype calling, in-frame beta chains only. Duplicate CDR3 protein sequences are folded into a single record with the most common DNA and genes. The V and J calls follow TCRdb's processing rather than the paper's. The sample table records about 13,000 distinct CDR3 sequences; roughly 35% of these occur just once. The ten largest clonotypes hold 6.6% of the sample.

The data were obtained in a study of T cell repertoires in aging, cancer and after chemotherapy (dated 2019 in TCRdb). Study-wide context: Six donor age groups were covered, ranging from 30 or younger up to 70 or older, and each group contained at least three individuals. Healthy donor control TCR repertoires were recorded over several months to years and showed clear clonal overlap across re-sampling. In total, the full dataset held 7.5 million to 9.5 million TCR reads. To examine immunoaging and T cell reconstitution after chemotherapy, the study profiled TCR beta repertoires in peripheral blood from healthy donors and cancer patients. Alongside 95 to 100 healthy donors serving as a reference group, the cohort included approximately 210 cancer patients, of whom roughly 92 had hematological cancers and some 130 had solid cancers. General conclusions and limits of the study: In healthy donors, the drop in TCR diversity with age came mainly from a loss of richness, whereas in cancer patients a loss of evenness also played a part. Compared with age-matched healthy donors, untreated patients with hematological or solid cancers had significantly lower TCR diversity and higher clonality in blood. In both cancer cohorts, median generation probability rose over the chemotherapy interval, which suggests that the repertoire was reconstituted through rebound thymic output. According to the authors, the repertoire data do not permit conclusions about immunological memory after chemotherapy.

TCR beta rearrangements were amplified from genomic DNA extracted from peripheral blood rather than from sorted cells or RNA. Sequencing was carried out using blood. The receptor was derived from a human donor in good health. The donor label of this sample is uncertain. The chain is made from TRBV11-3 and TRBJ1-3; the D gene cannot be resolved reliably. The CDR3 protein sequence reads: CASSAGVSGNTIYF. The DNA is TGTGCCAGCAGCGCTGGGGTATCTGGAAACACCATATATTTT.